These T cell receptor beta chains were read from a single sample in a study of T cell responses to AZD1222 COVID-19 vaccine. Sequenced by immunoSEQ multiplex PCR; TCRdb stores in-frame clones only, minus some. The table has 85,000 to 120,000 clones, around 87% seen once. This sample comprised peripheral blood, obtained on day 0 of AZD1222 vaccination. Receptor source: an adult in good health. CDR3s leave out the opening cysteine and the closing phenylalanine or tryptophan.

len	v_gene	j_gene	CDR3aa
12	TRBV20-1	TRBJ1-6	SASFASRNSPLH
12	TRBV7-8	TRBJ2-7	ASSRDQSSYEQY
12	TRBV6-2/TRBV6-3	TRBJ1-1	ASSYDRVRTEAF
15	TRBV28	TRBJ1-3	ASSEGFPGTPGNTIY
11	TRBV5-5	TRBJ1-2	ASSPGQGYGYT
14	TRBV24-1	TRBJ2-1	ATSDPGLGSYNEQF
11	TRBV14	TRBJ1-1	ASSLKMNTEAF
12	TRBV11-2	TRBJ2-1	ASSLVGRDNEQF
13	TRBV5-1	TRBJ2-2	ASSLVQTLTGELF
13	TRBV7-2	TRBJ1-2	ASSLWTGSNYGYT
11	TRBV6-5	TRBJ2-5	ASSAPGSATQY
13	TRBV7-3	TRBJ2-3	ASSVSGAYTDTQY
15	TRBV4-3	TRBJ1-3	ASSQSPVQGAGNTIY
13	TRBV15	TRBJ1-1	ATSRDLAGNTEAF
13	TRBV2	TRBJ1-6	ASSVRGGESSPLH